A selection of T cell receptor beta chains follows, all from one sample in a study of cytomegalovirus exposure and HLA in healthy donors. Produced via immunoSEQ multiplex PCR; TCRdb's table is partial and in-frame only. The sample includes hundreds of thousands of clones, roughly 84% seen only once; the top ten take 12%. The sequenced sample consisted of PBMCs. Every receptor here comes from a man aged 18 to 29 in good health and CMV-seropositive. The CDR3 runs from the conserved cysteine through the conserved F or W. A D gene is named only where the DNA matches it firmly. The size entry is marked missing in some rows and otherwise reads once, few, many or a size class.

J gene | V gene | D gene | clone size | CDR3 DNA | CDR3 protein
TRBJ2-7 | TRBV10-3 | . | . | TGTGCCATCAGTGTTCCACAGACCTACGAGCAGTACTTC | CAISVPQTYEQYF
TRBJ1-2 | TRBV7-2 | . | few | TGTGCCAGCAGCCCCGGGGGTGGTGGCTACACCTTC | CASSPGGGGYTF
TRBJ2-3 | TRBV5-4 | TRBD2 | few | TGTGCCAGCAGCTTGGGACTAGCGGGAGTTTCGGATACGCAGTATTTT | CASSLGLAGVSDTQYF
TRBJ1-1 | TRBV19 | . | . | TGTGCCAGTCGTGGCAGGAACAACACTGAAGCTTTCTTT | CASRGRNNTEAFF
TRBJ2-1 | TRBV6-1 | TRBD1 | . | TGTGCCAGCAGGCCCGGGACAGGCTACAATGAGCAGTTCTTC | CASRPGTGYNEQFF
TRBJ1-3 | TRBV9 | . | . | TGTGCCAGCAGCGGCGGACACAGCTCTGGAAACACCATATATTTT | CASSGGHSSGNTIYF
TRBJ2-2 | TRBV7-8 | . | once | TGTGCCAGCAGCACAGACGGGGAGCTGTTTTTT | CASSTDGELFF
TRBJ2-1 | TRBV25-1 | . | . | TGTGCCAGCAGTGAGGAGGGCCATCGACAGTTCTTC | CASSEEGHRQFF
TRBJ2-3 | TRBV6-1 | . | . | TGTGCCAGCAGTCCCCAAAGGGCCGCAGATACGCAGTATTTT | CASSPQRAADTQYF
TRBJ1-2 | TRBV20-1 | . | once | TGCAGTGCCAGTGAGGACTATGGCTACACCTTC | CSASEDYGYTF
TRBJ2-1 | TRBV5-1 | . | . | TGCGCCAGCAGCCCGGGTGTTAGGGATGCCTACAATGAGCAGTTCTTC | CASSPGVRDAYNEQFF
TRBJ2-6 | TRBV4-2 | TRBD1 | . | TGTGCCAGCAGCCCGACGGGACAGGGGGCTGGGGCCAACGTCCTGACTTTC | CASSPTGQGAGANVLTF
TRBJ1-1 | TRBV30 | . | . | TGTGCCTGGAGTGTAATCGCCCTGCGTGCTTTCTTT | CAWSVIALRAFF
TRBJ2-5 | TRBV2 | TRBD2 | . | TGTGCCAGCCGAGGCAGGACTAGCGGGGAAGAGACCCAGTACTTC | CASRGRTSGEETQYF
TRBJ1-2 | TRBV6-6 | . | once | TGTGCCAGCAGCCGGGACCGCTCTAACTATGGCTACACCTTC | CASSRDRSNYGYTF
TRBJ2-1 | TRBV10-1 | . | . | TGCGCCAGCAGTGAGGATAGCGGTCCTTACAATGAGCAGTTCTTC | CASSEDSGPYNEQFF
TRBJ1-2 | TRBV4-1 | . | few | TGCGCCAGCAGCCAAGATGACAGCCTGAACTATGGCTACACCTTC | CASSQDDSLNYGYTF
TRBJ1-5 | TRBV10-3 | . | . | TGTGCCATCAGTGATGGGGGGGGTAGCAATCAGCCCCAGCATTTT | CAISDGGGSNQPQHF
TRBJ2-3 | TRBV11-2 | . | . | TGTGCCAGCAGCTTAGTATCGGGGGCTAGCACAGATACGCAGTATTTT | CASSLVSGASTDTQYF
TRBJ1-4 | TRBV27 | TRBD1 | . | TGTGCCAGCAGTTTATACAGGGGTGAAAAACTGTTTTTT | CASSLYRGEKLFF
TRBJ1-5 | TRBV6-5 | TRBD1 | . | TGTGCCAGCAGTCGAGGGACAGGGGGTACTCAGCCCCAGCATTTT | CASSRGTGGTQPQHF
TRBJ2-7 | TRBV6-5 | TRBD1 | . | TGTGCCAGCAGTTCCCCGGGACAGGGTACCTACGAGCAGTACTTC | CASSSPGQGTYEQYF
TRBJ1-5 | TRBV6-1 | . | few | TGTGCCAGCAGTGAAGATCCCAGAGGGGATGCTCAGCCCCAGCATTTT | CASSEDPRGDAQPQHF
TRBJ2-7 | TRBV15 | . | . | TGTGCCACCAGCAGAGTGGGACGACACGAGCAGTACTTC | CATSRVGRHEQYF
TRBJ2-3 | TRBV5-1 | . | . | TGCGCCAGCAGCGGAGGAGTGGGCACAGATACGCAGTATTTT | CASSGGVGTDTQYF
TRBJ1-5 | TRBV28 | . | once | TGTGCCAGCACCCTTTTGGGTAGGGAGGATCAGCCCCAGCATTTT | CASTLLGREDQPQHF
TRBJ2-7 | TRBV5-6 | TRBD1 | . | TGTGCCAGCAGCAGGGACAGTGCCTACGAGCAGTACTTC | CASSRDSAYEQYF
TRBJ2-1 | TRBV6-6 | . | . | TGTGCCAGCAGCTACCTTGGGTCGAGCTCCTACAATGAGCAGTTCTTC | CASSYLGSSSYNEQFF
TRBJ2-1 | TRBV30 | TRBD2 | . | TGTGCCTGGGGGAGGGACTACAATGAGCAGTTCTTC | CAWGRDYNEQFF
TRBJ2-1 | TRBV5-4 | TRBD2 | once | TGTGCCAGCAGCCCCGGGGGGGGAGCTGAGCAGTTCTTC | CASSPGGGAEQFF
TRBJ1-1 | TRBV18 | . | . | TGTGCCAGCTCACCATCCGGCACTGAAGCTTTCTTT | CASSPSGTEAFF
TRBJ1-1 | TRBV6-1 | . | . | TGTGCCAGCAGTGAGGACAGCCCGACTGAAGCTTTCTTT | CASSEDSPTEAFF
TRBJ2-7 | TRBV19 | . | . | TGTGCCAGTAGTATTCAGGGAATAAACGAGCAGTACTTC | CASSIQGINEQYF
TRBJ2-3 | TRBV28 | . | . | . | CASSTSDPPADTQYF
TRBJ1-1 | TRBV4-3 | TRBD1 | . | TGCGCCAGCAGCCAAGAGGACAGGCCAGAAGAAGCTTTCTTT | CASSQEDRPEEAFF
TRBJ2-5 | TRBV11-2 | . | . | TGTGCCAGCAGCTCCTACAAAGAGACCCAGTACTTC | CASSSYKETQYF
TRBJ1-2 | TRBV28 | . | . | TGTGCCAGCAGTGCCACAACAGGGCTCTATGGCTACACCTTC | CASSATTGLYGYTF
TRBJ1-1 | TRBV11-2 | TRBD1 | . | TGTGCCAGCAGCCCTGGGACAGGGGGTACAGCTTTCTTT | CASSPGTGGTAFF
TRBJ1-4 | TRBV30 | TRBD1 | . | TGTGCCTGGAAACGACAGGGGGATGAAAAACTGTTTTTT | CAWKRQGDEKLFF
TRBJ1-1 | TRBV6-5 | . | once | TGTGCCAGCAGTTCCGGGCCCCCTTCTGAAGCTTTCTTT | CASSSGPPSEAFF
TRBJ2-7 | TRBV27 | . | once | TGTGCCAGCAGTTTATTGGGGGGAGGGGGCGAGCAGTACTTC | CASSLLGGGGEQYF